Listed below are T cell receptor beta chains from one sample, sequenced in a study of identifying expanded T cells in peripheral blood. Assay used: immunoSEQ multiplex PCR; TCRdb lists only in-frame clones, some missing. This repertoire shows roughly 63,000 clones, around 81% found once; its top ten account for roughly 19%. The sample comprised blood. These receptors originate from a person aged 18-69 years in good health. CDR3s include the opening cysteine and the closing phenylalanine or tryptophan. Fields, in order: D gene, V gene, J gene, clone size, CDR3 protein, CDR3 DNA. The D gene is left open where the match is weak. Only part of the rows carry a size: once, few, many, or a class if the clone is expanded.

d_gene: TRBD1
v_gene: TRBV9
j_gene: TRBJ1-2
abundance: .
CDR3aa: CASSAGRGQGRDYGYTF
CDR3nt: TGTGCCAGCAGCGCCGGGAGAGGACAGGGGAGGGACTATGGCTACACCTTC

d_gene: .
v_gene: TRBV5-6
j_gene: TRBJ2-3
abundance: .
CDR3aa: CASSAGPRTDTQYF
CDR3nt: TGTGCCAGCAGCGCCGGGCCTCGCACAGATACGCAGTATTTT

d_gene: TRBD1
v_gene: TRBV4-1
j_gene: TRBJ1-1
abundance: .
CDR3aa: CASSQQLQGAPTEAFF
CDR3nt: TGCGCCAGCAGCCAGCAATTACAGGGGGCGCCCACTGAAGCTTTCTTT

d_gene: .
v_gene: TRBV14
j_gene: TRBJ2-1
abundance: .
CDR3aa: CASSQAYPPSEQFF
CDR3nt: TGTGCCAGCAGCCAAGCTTACCCCCCCAGTGAGCAGTTCTTC

d_gene: .
v_gene: TRBV5-1
j_gene: TRBJ2-7
abundance: once
CDR3aa: CASSLASADGTYEQYF
CDR3nt: TGCGCCAGCAGCTTGGCCTCAGCGGACGGAACCTACGAGCAGTACTTC

d_gene: .
v_gene: TRBV5-5
j_gene: TRBJ2-5
abundance: few
CDR3aa: CASSLLFGTQYF
CDR3nt: TGTGCCAGCAGCTTACTGTTTGGGACCCAGTACTTC

d_gene: .
v_gene: TRBV6-1
j_gene: TRBJ1-4
abundance: .
CDR3aa: CASSALDNEKLFF
CDR3nt: TGTGCCAGCAGTGCGCTAGATAATGAAAAACTGTTTTTT

d_gene: .
v_gene: TRBV6-1
j_gene: TRBJ2-5
abundance: .
CDR3aa: CASRGLGQETQYF
CDR3nt: TGTGCCAGCAGGGGGTTGGGACAAGAGACCCAGTACTTC

d_gene: .
v_gene: TRBV10-3
j_gene: TRBJ2-3
abundance: few
CDR3aa: CAISESLGDLRGTQYF
CDR3nt: TGTGCCATCAGTGAGTCTCTGGGGGACCTTAGAGGTACGCAGTATTTT

d_gene: TRBD1
v_gene: TRBV5-8
j_gene: TRBJ1-5
abundance: .
CDR3aa: CASSRGTGGPIGNQPQHF
CDR3nt: TGTGCCAGCAGCAGAGGGACAGGGGGCCCCATTGGCAATCAGCCCCAGCATTTT

d_gene: TRBD2
v_gene: TRBV7-2
j_gene: TRBJ2-7
abundance: .
CDR3aa: CASSSGGLAGDSAYEQYF
CDR3nt: TGTGCCAGCAGCTCTGGGGGGCTAGCGGGAGACTCCGCCTACGAGCAGTACTTC

d_gene: .
v_gene: TRBV30
j_gene: TRBJ1-5
abundance: once
CDR3aa: CAWSLGGADNQPQHF
CDR3nt: TGTGCCTGGAGTCTGGGGGGCGCGGACAATCAGCCCCAGCATTTT

d_gene: .
v_gene: TRBV2
j_gene: TRBJ1-4
abundance: .
CDR3aa: CASSVGTREKLFF
CDR3nt: TGTGCCAGCAGTGTGGGGACGAGGGAAAAACTGTTTTTT

d_gene: .
v_gene: TRBV2
j_gene: TRBJ2-4
abundance: .
CDR3aa: CASSSQGAKNIQYF
CDR3nt: TGTGCCAGCAGTAGTCAGGGGGCCAAAAACATTCAGTACTTC

d_gene: .
v_gene: TRBV21-1
j_gene: TRBJ1-5
abundance: few
CDR3aa: CASSILKPQHF
CDR3nt: TGTGCCAGCAGCATACTGAAGCCCCAGCATTTT

d_gene: TRBD1
v_gene: TRBV5-1
j_gene: TRBJ2-5
abundance: .
CDR3aa: CASSPGQGASETQYF
CDR3nt: TGCGCCAGCAGCCCGGGACAGGGGGCCTCGGAGACCCAGTACTTC

d_gene: .
v_gene: TRBV7-3
j_gene: TRBJ1-2
abundance: .
CDR3aa: CASSLKPTTGYTNYGYTF
CDR3nt: TGTGCCAGCAGCTTAAAGCCCACCACAGGGTACACTAACTATGGCTACACCTTC

d_gene: .
v_gene: TRBV6-6
j_gene: TRBJ1-2
abundance: .
CDR3aa: CASSKPDRSGYTF
CDR3nt: TGTGCCAGCAGTAAACCAGACAGGTCCGGCTACACCTTC

d_gene: .
v_gene: TRBV7-8
j_gene: TRBJ1-1
abundance: .
CDR3aa: CASSPGTTEAFF
CDR3nt: TGTGCCAGCAGCCCTGGGACAACTGAAGCTTTCTTT

d_gene: .
v_gene: TRBV5-1
j_gene: TRBJ2-3
abundance: .
CDR3aa: CASSLDSSTDTQYF
CDR3nt: TGCGCCAGCAGCTTGGACTCTAGCACAGATACGCAGTATTTT

d_gene: .
v_gene: TRBV6-5
j_gene: TRBJ2-7
abundance: .
CDR3aa: CASSYIGSLSYEQYF
CDR3nt: TGTGCCAGCAGTTATATCGGATCCCTCTCCTACGAGCAGTACTTC

d_gene: TRBD2
v_gene: TRBV5-1
j_gene: TRBJ2-5
abundance: .
CDR3aa: CASTSSGGLAQYF
CDR3nt: TGCGCCAGCACGTCTAGCGGGGGTCTAGCCCAGTACTTC

d_gene: .
v_gene: TRBV5-4
j_gene: TRBJ1-2
abundance: few
CDR3aa: CASSLDAGHYGYTF
CDR3nt: TGTGCCAGCAGCTTGGACGCGGGGCACTATGGCTACACCTTC

d_gene: .
v_gene: TRBV27
j_gene: TRBJ1-5
abundance: once
CDR3aa: CASSSRWGGNQPQHF
CDR3nt: TGTGCCAGCTCATCTCGGTGGGGAGGCAATCAGCCCCAGCATTTT

d_gene: .
v_gene: TRBV5-4
j_gene: TRBJ2-1
abundance: .
CDR3aa: CASSFGLFNEQFF
CDR3nt: TGTGCCAGCAGCTTTGGACTTTTCAATGAGCAGTTCTTC

d_gene: TRBD2
v_gene: TRBV29-1
j_gene: TRBJ2-1
abundance: .
CDR3aa: CSVGGLRGRAYEQFF
CDR3nt: TGCAGCGTTGGGGGGTTACGCGGGAGGGCATATGAGCAGTTCTTC

d_gene: .
v_gene: TRBV5-1
j_gene: TRBJ2-5
abundance: .
CDR3aa: CASRDKRIQETQYF
CDR3nt: TGCGCCAGCAGAGACAAGCGGATCCAAGAGACCCAGTACTTC

d_gene: TRBD1
v_gene: TRBV9
j_gene: TRBJ1-4
abundance: .
CDR3aa: CASSSRTGTGEKLFF
CDR3nt: TGTGCCAGCAGCTCCCGGACAGGGACGGGTGAAAAACTGTTTTTT

d_gene: TRBD1
v_gene: TRBV12-5
j_gene: TRBJ2-7
abundance: .
CDR3aa: CASGLPLLAGTGDYEQYF
CDR3nt: TGTGCTAGTGGGTTGCCTCTGTTGGCCGGGACAGGGGACTACGAGCAGTACTTC

d_gene: .
v_gene: TRBV9
j_gene: TRBJ2-2
abundance: .
CDR3aa: CASSGHSPNTGELFF
CDR3nt: TGTGCCAGCAGCGGACACTCACCGAACACCGGGGAGCTGTTTTTT

d_gene: .
v_gene: TRBV7-3
j_gene: TRBJ2-1
abundance: once
CDR3aa: CASSLMAARRDEQFF
CDR3nt: TGTGCCAGCAGCTTAATGGCAGCCCGAAGGGATGAGCAGTTCTTC

d_gene: .
v_gene: TRBV2
j_gene: TRBJ1-2
abundance: .
CDR3aa: CASSESLNYGYTF
CDR3nt: TGTGCCAGCAGTGAATCGCTCAACTATGGCTACACCTTC

d_gene: TRBD1
v_gene: TRBV5-6
j_gene: TRBJ1-1
abundance: few
CDR3aa: CASSLAPGQGVIPF
CDR3nt: TGTGCCAGCAGCTTGGCCCCCGGACAGGGAGTGATTCCCTTT

d_gene: .
v_gene: TRBV5-1
j_gene: TRBJ2-7
abundance: .
CDR3aa: CASSLGLVGGSYEQYF
CDR3nt: TGCGCCAGCAGCTTGGGTCTCGTGGGAGGTTCCTACGAGCAGTACTTC

d_gene: .
v_gene: TRBV6-1
j_gene: TRBJ2-5
abundance: .
CDR3aa: CASRAVQETQYF
CDR3nt: TGTGCCAGCAGGGCAGTACAAGAGACCCAGTACTTC

d_gene: .
v_gene: TRBV5-6
j_gene: TRBJ2-4
abundance: .
CDR3aa: CASSVTGRPDIQYF
CDR3nt: TGTGCCAGCAGCGTTACGGGACGTCCAGACATTCAGTACTTC

d_gene: TRBD1
v_gene: TRBV11-2
j_gene: TRBJ1-2
abundance: .
CDR3aa: CASSSRITGGSNYGYTF
CDR3nt: TGTGCCAGCAGCTCGCGTATTACAGGGGGCTCTAACTATGGCTACACCTTC

d_gene: .
v_gene: TRBV19
j_gene: TRBJ2-4
abundance: once
CDR3aa: CASSPRTALAKNIQYF
CDR3nt: TGTGCCAGTAGTCCACGGACGGCTCTAGCCAAAAACATTCAGTACTTC

d_gene: .
v_gene: TRBV5-4
j_gene: TRBJ1-2
abundance: .
CDR3aa: CASSLEGLNFGYTF
CDR3nt: TGTGCCAGCAGCTTGGAGGGCCTAAATTTTGGCTACACCTTC

d_gene: TRBD1
v_gene: TRBV19
j_gene: TRBJ1-1
abundance: .
CDR3aa: CASSKQGLATEAFF
CDR3nt: TGTGCCAGTAGTAAACAGGGGCTTGCCACTGAAGCTTTCTTT